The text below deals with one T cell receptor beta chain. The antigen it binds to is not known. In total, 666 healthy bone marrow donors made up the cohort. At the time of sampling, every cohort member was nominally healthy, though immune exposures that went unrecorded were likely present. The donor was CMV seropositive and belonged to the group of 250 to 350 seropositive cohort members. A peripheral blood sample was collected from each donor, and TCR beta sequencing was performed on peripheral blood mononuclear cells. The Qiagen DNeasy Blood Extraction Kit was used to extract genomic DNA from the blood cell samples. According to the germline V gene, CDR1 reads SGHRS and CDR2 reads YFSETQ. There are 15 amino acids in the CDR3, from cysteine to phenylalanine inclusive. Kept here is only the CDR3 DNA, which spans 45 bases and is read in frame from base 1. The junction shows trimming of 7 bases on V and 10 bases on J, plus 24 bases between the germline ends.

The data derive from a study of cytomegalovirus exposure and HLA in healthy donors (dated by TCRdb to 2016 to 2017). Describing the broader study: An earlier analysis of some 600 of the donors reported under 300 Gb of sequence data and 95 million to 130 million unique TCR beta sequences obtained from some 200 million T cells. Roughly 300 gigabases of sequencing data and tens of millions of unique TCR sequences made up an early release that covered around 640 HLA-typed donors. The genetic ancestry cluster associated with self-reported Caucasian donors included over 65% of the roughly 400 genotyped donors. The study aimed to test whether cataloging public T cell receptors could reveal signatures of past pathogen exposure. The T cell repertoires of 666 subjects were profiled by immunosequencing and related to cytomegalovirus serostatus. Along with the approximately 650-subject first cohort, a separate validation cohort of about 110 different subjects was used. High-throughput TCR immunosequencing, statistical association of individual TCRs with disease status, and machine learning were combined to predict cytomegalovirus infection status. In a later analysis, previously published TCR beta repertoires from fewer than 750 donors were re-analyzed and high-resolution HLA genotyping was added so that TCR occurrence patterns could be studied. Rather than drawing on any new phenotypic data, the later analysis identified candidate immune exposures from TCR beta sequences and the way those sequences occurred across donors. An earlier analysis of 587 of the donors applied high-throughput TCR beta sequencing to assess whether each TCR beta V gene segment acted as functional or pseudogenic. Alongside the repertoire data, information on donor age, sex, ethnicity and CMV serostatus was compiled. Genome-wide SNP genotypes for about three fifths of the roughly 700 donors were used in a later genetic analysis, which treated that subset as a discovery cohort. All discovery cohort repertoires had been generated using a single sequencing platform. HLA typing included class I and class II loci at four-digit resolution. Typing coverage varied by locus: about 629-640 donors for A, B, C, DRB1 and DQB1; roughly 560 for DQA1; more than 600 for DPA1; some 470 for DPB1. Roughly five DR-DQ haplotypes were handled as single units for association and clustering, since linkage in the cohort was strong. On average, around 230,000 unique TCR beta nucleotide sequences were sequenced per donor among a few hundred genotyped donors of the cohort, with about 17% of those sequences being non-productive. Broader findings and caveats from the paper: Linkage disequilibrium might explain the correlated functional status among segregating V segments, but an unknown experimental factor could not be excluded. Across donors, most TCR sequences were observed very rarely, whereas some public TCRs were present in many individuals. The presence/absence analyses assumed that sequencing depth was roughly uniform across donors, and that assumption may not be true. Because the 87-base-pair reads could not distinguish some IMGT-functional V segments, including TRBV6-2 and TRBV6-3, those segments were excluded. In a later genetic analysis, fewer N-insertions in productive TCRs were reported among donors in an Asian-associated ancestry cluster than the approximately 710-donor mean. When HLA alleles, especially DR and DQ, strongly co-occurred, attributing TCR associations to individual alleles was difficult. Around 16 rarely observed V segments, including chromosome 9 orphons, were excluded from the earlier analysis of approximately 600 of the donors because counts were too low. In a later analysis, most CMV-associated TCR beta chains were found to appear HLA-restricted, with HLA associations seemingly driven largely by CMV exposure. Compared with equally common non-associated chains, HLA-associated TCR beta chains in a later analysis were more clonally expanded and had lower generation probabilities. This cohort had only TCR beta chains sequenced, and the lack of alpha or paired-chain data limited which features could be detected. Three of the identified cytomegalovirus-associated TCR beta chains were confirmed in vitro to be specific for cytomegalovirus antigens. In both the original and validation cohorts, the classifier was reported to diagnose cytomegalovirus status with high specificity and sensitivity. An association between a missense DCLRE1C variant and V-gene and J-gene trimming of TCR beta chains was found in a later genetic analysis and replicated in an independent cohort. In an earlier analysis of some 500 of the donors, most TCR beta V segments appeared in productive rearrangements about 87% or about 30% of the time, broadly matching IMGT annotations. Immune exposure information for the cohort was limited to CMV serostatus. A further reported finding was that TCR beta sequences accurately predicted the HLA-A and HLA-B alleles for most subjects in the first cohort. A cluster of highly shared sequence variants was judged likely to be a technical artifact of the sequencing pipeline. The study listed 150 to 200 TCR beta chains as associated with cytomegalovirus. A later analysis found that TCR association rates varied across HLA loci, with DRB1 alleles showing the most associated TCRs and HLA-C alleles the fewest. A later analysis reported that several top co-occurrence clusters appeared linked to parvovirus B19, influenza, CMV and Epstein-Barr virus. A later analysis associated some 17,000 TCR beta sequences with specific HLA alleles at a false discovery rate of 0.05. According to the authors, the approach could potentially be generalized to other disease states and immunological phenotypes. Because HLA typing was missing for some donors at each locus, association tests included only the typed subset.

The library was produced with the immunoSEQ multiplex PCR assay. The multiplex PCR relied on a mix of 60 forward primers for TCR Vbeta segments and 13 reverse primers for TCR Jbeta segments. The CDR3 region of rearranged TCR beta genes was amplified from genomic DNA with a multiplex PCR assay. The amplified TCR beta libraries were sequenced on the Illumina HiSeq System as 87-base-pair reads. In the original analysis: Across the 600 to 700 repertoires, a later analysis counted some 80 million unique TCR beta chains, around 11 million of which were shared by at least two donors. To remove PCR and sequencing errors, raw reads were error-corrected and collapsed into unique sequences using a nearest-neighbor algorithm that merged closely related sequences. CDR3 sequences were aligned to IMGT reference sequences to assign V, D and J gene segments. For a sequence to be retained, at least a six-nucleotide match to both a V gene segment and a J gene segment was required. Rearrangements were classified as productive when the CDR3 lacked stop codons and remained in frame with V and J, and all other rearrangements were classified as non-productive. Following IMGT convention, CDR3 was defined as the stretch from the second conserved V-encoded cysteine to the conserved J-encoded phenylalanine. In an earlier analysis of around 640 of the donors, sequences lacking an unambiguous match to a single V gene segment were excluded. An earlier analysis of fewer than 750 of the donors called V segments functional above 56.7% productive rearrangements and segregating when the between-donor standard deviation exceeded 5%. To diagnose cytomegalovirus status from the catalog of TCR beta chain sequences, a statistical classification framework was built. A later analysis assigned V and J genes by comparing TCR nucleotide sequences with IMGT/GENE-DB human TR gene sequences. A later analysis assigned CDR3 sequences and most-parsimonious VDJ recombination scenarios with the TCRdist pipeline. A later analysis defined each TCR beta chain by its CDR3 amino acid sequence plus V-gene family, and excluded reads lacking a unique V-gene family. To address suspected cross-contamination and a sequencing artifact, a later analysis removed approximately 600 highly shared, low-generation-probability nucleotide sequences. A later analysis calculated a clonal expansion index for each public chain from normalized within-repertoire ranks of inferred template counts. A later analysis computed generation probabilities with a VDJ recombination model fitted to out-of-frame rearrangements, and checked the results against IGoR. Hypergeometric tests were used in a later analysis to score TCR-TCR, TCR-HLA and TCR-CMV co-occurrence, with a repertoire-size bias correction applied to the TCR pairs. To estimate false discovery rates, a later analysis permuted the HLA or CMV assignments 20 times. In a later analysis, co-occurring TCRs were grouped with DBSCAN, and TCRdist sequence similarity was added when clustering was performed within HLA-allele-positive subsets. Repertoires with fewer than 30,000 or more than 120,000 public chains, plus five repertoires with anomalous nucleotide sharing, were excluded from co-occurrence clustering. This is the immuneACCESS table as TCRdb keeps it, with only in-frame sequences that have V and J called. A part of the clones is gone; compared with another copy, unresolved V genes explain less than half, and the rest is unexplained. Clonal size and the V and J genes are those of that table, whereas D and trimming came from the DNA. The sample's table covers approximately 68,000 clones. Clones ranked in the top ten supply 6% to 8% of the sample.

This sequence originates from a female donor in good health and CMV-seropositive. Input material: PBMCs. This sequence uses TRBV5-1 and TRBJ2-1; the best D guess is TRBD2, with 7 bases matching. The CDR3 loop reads CASSREGGPYVEQFF. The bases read TGCGCCAGCTCTCGTGAGGGGGGGCCCTACGTGGAGCAGTTCTTC.